The clone carrying this TCR beta chain was recorded many times. V was clipped by 6 bases and J by 3 bases, with 14 bases between them. This CDR3 comprises 14 residues. This record comes from a study of blood T cells in healthy people across ages. Then a second PCR, running roughly 7 to 11 cycles, was carried out with a sample-barcoded 5' primer and a J-beta primer mix. The authors tagged each cDNA molecule using a template-switch adaptor with 12 random nucleotides. TCRdb reanalysed the 5' RACE reads using MiXCR and keeps one entry per CDR3 protein. The sample lists some 1.7 million distinct CDR3 sequences, roughly 30% occurring once.

Sequencing input: blood. The chain uses TRBV12-3 or TRBV12-4 and TRBJ1-2, with TRBD1 as a possible D gene (5 bases). The sequence derives from a woman in her twenties or thirties in good health. The DNA of the CDR3 is TGTGCCAGCAGGGTCGGGGGGACGGACTATGGCTACACCTTC. This gives the protein CASRVGGTDYGYTF.